The 8 T cell receptor beta chains below all came from one sample that was sequenced in a study of cytomegalovirus exposure and HLA in healthy donors. The PCR was carried out with 60 Vbeta primers and 13 Jbeta primers. Assay used: immunoSEQ multiplex PCR; TCRdb lists only in-frame clones, some missing. The sample consists of 100,000 to 150,000 clones, roughly 88% of them appearing once. What was sequenced was PBMCs. Receptors originate from a boy aged 10-17 years in good health and CMV-seronegative.

The chain joins TRBV4-3 to TRBJ1-2; 8 bases align to TRBD1. Per the germline V gene, CDR1 is LGHNA and CDR2 is YSLEER. V gave up 0 bases and J gave up 1 base; unmatched junction bases: 16. This CDR3 is built from 20 residues. CDR3 bases: TGCGCCAGCAGCCAAGATATTTCTGATGTCGGGACAGGTCTTAACTATGGCTACACCTTC. This encodes CASSQDISDVGTGLNYGYTF.

V is TRBV4-3 and J is TRBJ1-4; possibly TRBD1 for D (6 bases). This CDR3 contains 15 residues. V was shortened by 2 bases and J by 1 base, with 8 bases between the two germline ends. Germline V gene data show CDR1 as LGHNA and CDR2 as YSLEER. The CDR3 is CASSQQDRTNEKLFF. The DNA of the CDR3 is TGCGCCAGCAGCCAACAGGACAGAACTAATGAAAAACTGTTTTTT.

The count of this clone is one. The gene calls are TRBV4-3 and TRBJ2-7, with 10 bases aligning to TRBD2. Losses at the gene ends were 0 bases for V and 7 bases for J; bases not matched to a gene: 3. In germline, CDR1 is LGHNA, CDR2 YSLEER. The CDR3 is 14 amino acids. CDR3 bases: TGCGCCAGCAGCCAAGACCTACTAGCGGGAGAGCAGTACTTC. This translates into CASSQDLLAGEQYF.

The chain recombines TRBV21-1 with TRBJ2-5; TRBD1, as called in the table, went unchecked against the DNA. TRBV21-1 is reported as a pseudogene. This CDR3 contains 11 residues. CDR3 DNA sequence: TGTGCCGTACAGGCCTCCGAGACCCAGTACTTC. This encodes CAVQASETQYF.

The chain uses TRBV5-4 and TRBJ2-2; D remains ambiguous. The CDR3 is 14 residues long. In germline, CDR1 is SGHNT, CDR2 YYREEE (reference sequence). The ends were cut back, 4 bases at V and 4 bases at J, with 11 bases in the middle. CDR3 in amino acids: CASSGGVGTGELFF. Here the CDR3 DNA reads TGTGCCAGCAGCGGCGGAGTAGGCACCGGGGAGCTGTTTTTT.

This clone was seen just once. V gene TRBV27 combines with J gene TRBJ2-7, with D tentatively TRBD2 (7 bases). The CDR3 has 15 residues. Germline values: CDR1 MNHEY, CDR2 SMNVEV (reference sequence). V was cut by 6 bases and J by 3 bases, with 18 bases left in between. Written as DNA, the CDR3 is TGTGCCAGCAGCTCACTGGGGGGAGGGGGCTACGAGCAGTACTTC. This encodes CASSSLGGGGYEQYF.

The chain carries TRBV4-3 and TRBJ2-1, with D tentatively TRBD2 (6 bases). Germline V gene data show CDR1 as LGHNA and CDR2 as YSLEER. V gave up 3 bases and J gave up 2 bases, with 14 bases separating them. The CDR3 spans 16 residues. In DNA, the CDR3 is TGCGCCAGCAGCCAGGAGACTAGTTTGACCTACAATGAGCAGTTCTTC. Translation: CASSQETSLTYNEQFF.

This clone came up a few times. The CDR3 region has the DNA TGTGCCAGCAGTGGGACTAGCGGGCCCACAGATACGCAGTATTTT. Its protein product is CASSGTSGPTDTQYF. The chain combines TRBV6-4 with TRBJ2-3; 11 nucleotides align to TRBD2. The ends lost 4 bases at V and 2 bases at J; junction bases unmatched: 2. The V gene's germline CDR1 is MRHNA and CDR2 SNTAGT. CDR3 length: 15 amino acids.